The sequence of this TCR delta chain was determined in a study of intestinal T cells in coeliac disease (dated by TCRdb to the early 2020s). For the study in its entirety: Coeliac patients were found to be much younger than controls, with mean ages of roughly 15 versus 50 years recorded in the TRG cohort. In the TRD cohort, every coeliac patient had raised anti-tissue transglutaminase antibodies, and no control had raised levels. In the TCR-delta (TRD) cohort, there were duodenal biopsies from about 10 coeliac disease patients and about 10 non-coeliac controls. Duodenal biopsies from under 35 coeliac disease patients and around 22 non-coeliac controls made up a second, larger TCR-gamma (TRG) cohort. Study-wide findings and limitations: TRD kmer-based clustering correctly classified all 22 biopsies in training, with a reported leave-one-out accuracy of around 92%. FFPE-derived DNA was found to be relatively degraded, and loss of a proportion of TCR sequences in each sample was likely caused by this degradation. Clustering based on TRG put most of the roughly 54 biopsies (about 94%) in the right class, and the reported leave-one-out accuracy was around 90%. A significant age difference was observed between coeliac and control groups, although significant classification was not yielded by an age-split analysis. Repeated CDR3 amino acid sequences could not be distinguished from PCR duplicates.

This clone has a handful of counts. Its antigen has not been determined. TCRdb shows a much larger clone's protein in place of this DNA's translation, and the two differ at residue 3, likely through a read error; the protein shown is translated from the DNA. Library method: multiplex PCR. The Biomed-2 kit was used to amplify TRD repertoires in bulk from roughly 150 ng of biopsy DNA. Purified TRD amplicons were pooled in equal amounts into a roughly 3.7 nM library before sequencing. Sequencing of the TRD libraries was done on an Illumina MiSeq with v3 chemistry and 2 x 300 cycles. The paper's data handling went like this. FastX removed reads in which more than 10% of nucleotides fell below the per-patient third-quartile quality score. Reads were aligned with IMGT/HighV-QUEST to assign V, D and J genes, identify CDR3 regions and assess functionality. After the sequences were translated into amino acids, every sequence predicted to be non-functional was thrown out. CDR3s were split into kmers with and without positional annotation, PCA was performed on kmer frequencies, and samples were clustered using all 1023 combinations of PCs 1-10. Leave-one-out cross-validation was used to validate the classification, with parameters re-optimised on the remaining samples in each round. Shannon diversity was calculated using the vegan R package from repeated random subsamples equal to the lowest read count. In TCRdb, clones were called once more from the public reads by CATT, and rows of identical DNA were later combined. TCRdb's processing, not the authors' own work, is the source of the V and J calls. The sample table shows about 260 delta-chain clones, and 47% are seen once. The biggest ten clones account for about half of the sample.

CDR1 is given as TSWWSYY and CDR2 as QGS, both from the germline V gene. Taken from cysteine to phenylalanine, the CDR3 has 18 residues. CDR3 DNA only is kept here, 54 bases in frame from base 1. For each case, genomic DNA was isolated from ten 5-um FFPE scrolls with the QIAamp DNA FFPE tissue kit. Classification of coeliac disease based on the TCR repertoire was tested using fully anonymised formalin-fixed paraffin-embedded duodenal biopsies that were surplus to diagnostic needs. The controls had no clinical or histological suspicion of coeliac disease and had upper endoscopy for reflux, dyspepsia or gastritis.

The chain was built from TRDV1 and TRDJ1; the D gene is possibly TRDD3, with 6 bases matching. The receptor was isolated from a human donor who served as a control with a normal duodenal biopsy, not a healthy volunteer. Sequencing used a duodenal biopsy. The CDR3 is CAPGECSYWRSYTDKLIF. Read as DNA, the sequence is TGTGCTCCTGGGGAATGTTCTTACTGGAGGTCGTACACCGATAAACTCATCTTT.